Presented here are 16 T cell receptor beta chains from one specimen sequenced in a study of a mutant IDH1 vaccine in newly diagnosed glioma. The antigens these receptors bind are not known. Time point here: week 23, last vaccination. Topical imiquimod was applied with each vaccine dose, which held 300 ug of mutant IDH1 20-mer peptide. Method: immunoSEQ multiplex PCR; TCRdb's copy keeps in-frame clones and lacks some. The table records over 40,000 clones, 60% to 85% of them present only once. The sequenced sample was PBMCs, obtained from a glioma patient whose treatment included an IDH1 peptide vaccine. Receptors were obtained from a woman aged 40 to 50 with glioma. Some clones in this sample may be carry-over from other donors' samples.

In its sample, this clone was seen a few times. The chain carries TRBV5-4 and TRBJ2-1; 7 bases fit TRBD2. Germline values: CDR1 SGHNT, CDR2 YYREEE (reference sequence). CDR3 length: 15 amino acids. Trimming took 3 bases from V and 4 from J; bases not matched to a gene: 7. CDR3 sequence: CASSWRRERYNEQFF. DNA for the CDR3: TGTGCCAGCAGCTGGCGGCGGGAGAGATACAATGAGCAGTTCTTC.

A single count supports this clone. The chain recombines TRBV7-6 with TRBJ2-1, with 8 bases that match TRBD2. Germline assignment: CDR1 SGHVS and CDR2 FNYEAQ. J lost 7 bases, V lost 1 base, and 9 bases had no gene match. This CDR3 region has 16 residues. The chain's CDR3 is CASSLVTGGGMNEQFF. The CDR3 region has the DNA TGTGCCAGCAGCTTAGTCACGGGAGGGGGAATGAATGAGCAGTTCTTC.

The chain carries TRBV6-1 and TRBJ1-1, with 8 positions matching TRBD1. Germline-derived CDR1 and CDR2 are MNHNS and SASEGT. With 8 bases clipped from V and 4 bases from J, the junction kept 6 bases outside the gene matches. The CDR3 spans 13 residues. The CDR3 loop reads CASFQGASTEAFF. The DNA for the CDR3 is TGTGCCAGCTTCCAGGGGGCGAGCACTGAAGCTTTCTTT.

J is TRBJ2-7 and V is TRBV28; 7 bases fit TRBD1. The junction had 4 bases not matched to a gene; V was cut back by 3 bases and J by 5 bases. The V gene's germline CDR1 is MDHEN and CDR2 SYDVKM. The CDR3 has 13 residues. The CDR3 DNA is TGTGCCAGCAGTTTCCCCGACAGGGACGAGCAGTACTTC. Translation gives CASSFPDRDEQYF.

CDR3 in amino acids: CASSYRGTDEQYF. DNA of the CDR3: TGTGCCAGCAGTTACAGGGGAACGGACGAGCAGTACTTC. V usage is TRBV6-6 and J usage is TRBJ2-7; possible D gene TRBD1, 5 bases. The CDR3 has 13 amino acids. Germline values: CDR1 MNHNY, CDR2 SVGAGI (reference sequence). Trimming left V 2 bases short and J 5 bases short, with 10 bases between.

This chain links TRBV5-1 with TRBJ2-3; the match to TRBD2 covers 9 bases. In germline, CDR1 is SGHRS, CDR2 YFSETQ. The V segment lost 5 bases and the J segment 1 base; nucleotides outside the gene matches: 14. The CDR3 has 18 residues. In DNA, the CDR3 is TGCGCCAGCAGTGTTAGCGGGGGCGGGGGACGCGGCACAGATACGCAGTATTTT. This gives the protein CASSVSGGGGRGTDTQYF.

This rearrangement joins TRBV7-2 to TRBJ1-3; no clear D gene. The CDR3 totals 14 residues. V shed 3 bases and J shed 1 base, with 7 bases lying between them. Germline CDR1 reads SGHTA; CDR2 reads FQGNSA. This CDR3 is CASSFDGSGNTIYF. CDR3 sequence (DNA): TGTGCCAGCAGCTTTGACGGTTCTGGAAACACCATATATTTT.

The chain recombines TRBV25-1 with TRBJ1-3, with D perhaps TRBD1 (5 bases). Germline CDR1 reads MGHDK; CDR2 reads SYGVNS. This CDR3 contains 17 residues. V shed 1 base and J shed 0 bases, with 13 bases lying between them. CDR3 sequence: CASSEFPDSDSGNTIYF. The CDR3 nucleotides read TGTGCCAGCAGTGAATTCCCCGACAGTGACTCTGGAAACACCATATATTTT.

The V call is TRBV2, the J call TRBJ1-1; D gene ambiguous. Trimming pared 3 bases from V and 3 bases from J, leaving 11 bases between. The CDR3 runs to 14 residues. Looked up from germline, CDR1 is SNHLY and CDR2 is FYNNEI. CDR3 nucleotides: TGTGCCAGCAGTGACTCAGGACGGGACACTGAAGCTTTCTTT. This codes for CASSDSGRDTEAFF.

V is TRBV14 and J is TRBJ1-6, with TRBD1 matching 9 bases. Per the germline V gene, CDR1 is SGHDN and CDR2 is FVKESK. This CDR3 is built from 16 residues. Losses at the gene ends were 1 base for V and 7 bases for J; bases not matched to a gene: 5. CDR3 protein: CASSQVGQGLNSPLHF. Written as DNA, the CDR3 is TGTGCCAGCAGCCAAGTCGGACAGGGGTTAAATTCACCCCTCCACTTT.

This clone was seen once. CDR3 region: CASSYPGDGYTF. CDR3 nucleotide sequence: TGTGCCAGCAGTTACCCAGGGGATGGCTACACCTTC. The gene calls are TRBV6-5 and TRBJ1-2; possible D gene TRBD1, 6 bases. V lost 2 bases, J lost 6 bases, and 7 bases lay in between. The CDR3 runs 12 residues. Germline loops: CDR1 MNHEY, CDR2 SVGAGI.

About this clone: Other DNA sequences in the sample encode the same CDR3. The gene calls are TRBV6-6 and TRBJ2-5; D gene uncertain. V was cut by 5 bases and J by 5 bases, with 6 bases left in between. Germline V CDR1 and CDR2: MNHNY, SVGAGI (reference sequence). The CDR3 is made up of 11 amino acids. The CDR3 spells CASSPQETQYF. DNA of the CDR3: TGTGCCAGCAGTCCGCAGGAGACCCAGTACTTC.

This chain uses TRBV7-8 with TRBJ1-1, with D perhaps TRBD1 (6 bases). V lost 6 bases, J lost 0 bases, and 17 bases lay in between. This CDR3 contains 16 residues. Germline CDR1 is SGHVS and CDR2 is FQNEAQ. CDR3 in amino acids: CASRPTGPGMNTEAFF. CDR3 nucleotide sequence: TGTGCCAGCAGGCCTACAGGGCCTGGCATGAACACTGAAGCTTTCTTT.

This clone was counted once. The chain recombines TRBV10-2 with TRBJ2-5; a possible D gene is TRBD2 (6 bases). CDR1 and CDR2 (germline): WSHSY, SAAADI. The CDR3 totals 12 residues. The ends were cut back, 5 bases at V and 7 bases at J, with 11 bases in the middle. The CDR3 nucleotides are TGCGCCAGCAGTCCGCGGGGAGGGACCCAGTACTTC. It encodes CASSPRGGTQYF.

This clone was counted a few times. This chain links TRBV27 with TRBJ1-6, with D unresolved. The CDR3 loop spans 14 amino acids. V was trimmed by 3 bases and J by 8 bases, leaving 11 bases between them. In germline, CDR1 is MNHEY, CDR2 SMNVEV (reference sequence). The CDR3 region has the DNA TGTGCCAGCAGTTTCTGGGGAAGGGATTCACCCCTCCACTTT. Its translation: CASSFWGRDSPLHF.

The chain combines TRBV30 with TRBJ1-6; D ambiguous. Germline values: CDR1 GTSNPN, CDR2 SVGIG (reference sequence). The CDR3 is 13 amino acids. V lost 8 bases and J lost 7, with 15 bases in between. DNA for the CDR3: TGTGCCGGTCAAGGGTTCCGGAATTCACCCCTCCACTTT. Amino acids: CAGQGFRNSPLHF.